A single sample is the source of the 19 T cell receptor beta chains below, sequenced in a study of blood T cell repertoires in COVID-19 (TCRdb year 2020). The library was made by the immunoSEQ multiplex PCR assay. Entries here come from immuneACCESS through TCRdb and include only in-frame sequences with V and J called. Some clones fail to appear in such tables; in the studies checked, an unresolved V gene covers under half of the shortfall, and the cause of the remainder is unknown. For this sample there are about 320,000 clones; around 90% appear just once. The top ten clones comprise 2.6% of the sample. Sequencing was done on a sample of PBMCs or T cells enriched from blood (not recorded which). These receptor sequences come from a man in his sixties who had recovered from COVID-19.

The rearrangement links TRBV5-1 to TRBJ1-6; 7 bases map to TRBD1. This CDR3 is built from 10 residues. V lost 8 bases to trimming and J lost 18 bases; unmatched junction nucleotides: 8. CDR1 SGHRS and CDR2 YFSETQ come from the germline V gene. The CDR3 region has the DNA TGCGCCAGACTAAAGACAGGGCCCCACTTT. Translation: CARLKTGPHF.

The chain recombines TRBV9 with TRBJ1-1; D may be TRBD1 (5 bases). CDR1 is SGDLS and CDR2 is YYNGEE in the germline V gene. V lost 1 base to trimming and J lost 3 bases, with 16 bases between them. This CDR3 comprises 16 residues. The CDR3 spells CASSVNSVPGDTEAFF. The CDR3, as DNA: TGTGCCAGCAGCGTAAACAGCGTCCCGGGGGACACTGAAGCTTTCTTT.

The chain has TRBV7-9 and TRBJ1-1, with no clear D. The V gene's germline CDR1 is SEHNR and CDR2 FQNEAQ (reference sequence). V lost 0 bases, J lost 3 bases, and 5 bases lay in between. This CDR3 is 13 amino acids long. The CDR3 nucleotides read TGTGCCAGCAGCTTAGCCGGTTACACTGAAGCTTTCTTT. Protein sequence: CASSLAGYTEAFF.

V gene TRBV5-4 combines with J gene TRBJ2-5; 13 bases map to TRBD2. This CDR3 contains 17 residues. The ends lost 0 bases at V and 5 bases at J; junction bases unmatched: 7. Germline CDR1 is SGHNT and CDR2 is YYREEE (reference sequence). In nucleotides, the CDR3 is TGTGCCAGCAGCTTGGCCCGACTAGCGGGAGGAGTTGAGACCCAGTACTTC. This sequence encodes CASSLARLAGGVETQYF.

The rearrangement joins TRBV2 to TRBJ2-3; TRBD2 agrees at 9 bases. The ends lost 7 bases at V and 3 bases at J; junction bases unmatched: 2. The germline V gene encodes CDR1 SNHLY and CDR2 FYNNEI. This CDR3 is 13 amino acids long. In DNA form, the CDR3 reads TGTGCCAGCAAGCGGGAGGAAACAGATACGCAGTATTTT. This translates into CASKREETDTQYF.

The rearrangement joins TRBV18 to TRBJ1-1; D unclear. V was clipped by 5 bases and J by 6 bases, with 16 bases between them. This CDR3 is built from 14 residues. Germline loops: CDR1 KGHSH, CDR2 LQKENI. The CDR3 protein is CASSIASRSAEAFF. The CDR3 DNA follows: TGTGCCAGCTCAATAGCCTCCCGGTCCGCTGAAGCTTTCTTT.

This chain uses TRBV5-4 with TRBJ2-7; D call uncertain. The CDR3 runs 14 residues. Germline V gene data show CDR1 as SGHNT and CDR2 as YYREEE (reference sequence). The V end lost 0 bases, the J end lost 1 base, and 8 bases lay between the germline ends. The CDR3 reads CASSLGRESYEQYF. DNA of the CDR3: TGTGCCAGCAGCTTGGGTAGAGAGTCCTACGAGCAGTACTTC. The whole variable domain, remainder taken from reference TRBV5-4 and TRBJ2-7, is ETGVTQSPTHLIKTRGQQVTLRCSSQSGHNTVSWYQQALGQGPQFIFQYYREEENGRGNFPPRFSGLQFPNYSSELNVNALELDDSALYLCASSLGRESYEQYFGPGTRLTVT.

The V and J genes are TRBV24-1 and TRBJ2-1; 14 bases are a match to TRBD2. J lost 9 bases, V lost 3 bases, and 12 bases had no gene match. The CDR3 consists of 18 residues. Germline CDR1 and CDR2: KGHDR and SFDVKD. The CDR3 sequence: CATSDTTGTSGRFSEQFF. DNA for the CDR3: TGTGCCACCAGTGATACGACCGGGACTAGCGGGAGATTTTCTGAGCAGTTCTTC.

CDR3: CAIRGGGNQPQHF. The CDR3 DNA reads as TGTGCCATCAGAGGGGGCGGCAATCAGCCCCAGCATTTT. This rearrangement joins TRBV10-3 to TRBJ1-5; 7 bases line up with TRBD1. CDR1 is ENHRY, CDR2 SYGVKD, per germline. V shed 6 bases and J 2 bases; nucleotides not matched to a gene: 1. The CDR3 length is 13 residues.

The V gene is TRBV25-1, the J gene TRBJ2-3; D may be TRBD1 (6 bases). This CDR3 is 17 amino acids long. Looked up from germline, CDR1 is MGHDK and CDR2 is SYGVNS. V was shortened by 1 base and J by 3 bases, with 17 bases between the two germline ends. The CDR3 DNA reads TGTGCCAGCAGTGAATTCTTGGGTCAGGGGAAGACAGATACGCAGTATTTT. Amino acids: CASSEFLGQGKTDTQYF.

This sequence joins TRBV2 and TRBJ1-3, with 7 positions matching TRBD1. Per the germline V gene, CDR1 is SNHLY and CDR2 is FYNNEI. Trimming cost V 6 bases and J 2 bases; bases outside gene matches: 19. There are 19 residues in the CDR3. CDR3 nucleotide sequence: TGTGCCAGCAGGCCCACAGGGGACTTAATATTTTTCACTGGAAACACCATATATTTT. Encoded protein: CASRPTGDLIFFTGNTIYF.

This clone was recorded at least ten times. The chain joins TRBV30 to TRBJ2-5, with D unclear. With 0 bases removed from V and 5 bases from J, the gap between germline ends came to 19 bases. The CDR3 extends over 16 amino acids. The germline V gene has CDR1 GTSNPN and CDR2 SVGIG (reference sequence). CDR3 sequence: CAWSVRGASQWETQYF. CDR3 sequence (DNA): TGTGCCTGGAGTGTACGTGGAGCAAGTCAGTGGGAGACCCAGTACTTC.

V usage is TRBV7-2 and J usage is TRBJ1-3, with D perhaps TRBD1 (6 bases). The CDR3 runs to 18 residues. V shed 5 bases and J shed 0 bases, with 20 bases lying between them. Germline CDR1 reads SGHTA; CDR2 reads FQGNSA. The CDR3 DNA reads TGTGCCAGCAGCCTCCGGGGGGGGGCAGGCAGCTCTGGAAACACCATATATTTT. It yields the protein CASSLRGGAGSSGNTIYF.

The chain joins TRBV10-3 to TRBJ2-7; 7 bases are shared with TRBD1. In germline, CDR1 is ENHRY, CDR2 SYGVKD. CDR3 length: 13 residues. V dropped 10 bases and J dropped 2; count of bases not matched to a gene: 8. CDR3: CATLRDSTYEQYF. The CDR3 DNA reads TGTGCCACCCTTCGGGACAGTACCTACGAGCAGTACTTC.

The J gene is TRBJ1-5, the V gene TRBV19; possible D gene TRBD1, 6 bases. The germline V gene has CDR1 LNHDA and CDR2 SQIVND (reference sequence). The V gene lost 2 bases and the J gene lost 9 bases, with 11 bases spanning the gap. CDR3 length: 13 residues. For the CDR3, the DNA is TGTGCCAGTAGTATAAGGGGGGGATCGCCCCAGCATTTT. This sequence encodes CASSIRGGSPQHF.

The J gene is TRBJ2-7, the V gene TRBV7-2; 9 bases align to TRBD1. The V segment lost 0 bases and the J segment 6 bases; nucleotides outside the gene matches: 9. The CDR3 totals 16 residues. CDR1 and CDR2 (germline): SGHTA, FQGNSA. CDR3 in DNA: TGTGCCAGCAGCTTAGCCCCGGACAGGGGTTTTAGCGAGCAGTACTTC. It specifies CASSLAPDRGFSEQYF.

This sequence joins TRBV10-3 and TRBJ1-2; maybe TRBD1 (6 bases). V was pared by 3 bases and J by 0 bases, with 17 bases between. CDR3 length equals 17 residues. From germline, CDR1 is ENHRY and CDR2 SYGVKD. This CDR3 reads CAISERIGGTANYGYTF. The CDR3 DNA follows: TGTGCCATCAGTGAACGCATAGGGGGAACTGCTAACTATGGCTACACCTTC.

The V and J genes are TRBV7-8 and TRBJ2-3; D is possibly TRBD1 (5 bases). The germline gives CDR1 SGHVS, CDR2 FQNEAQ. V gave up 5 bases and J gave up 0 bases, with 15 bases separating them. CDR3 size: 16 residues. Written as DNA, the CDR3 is TGTGCCAGCAGCCGGTGGGGCGGATCTAGCACAGATACGCAGTATTTT. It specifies CASSRWGGSSTDTQYF.

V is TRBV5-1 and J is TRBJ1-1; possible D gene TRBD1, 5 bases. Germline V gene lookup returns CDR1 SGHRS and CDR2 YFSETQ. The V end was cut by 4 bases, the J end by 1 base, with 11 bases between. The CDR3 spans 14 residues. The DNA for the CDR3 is TGCGCCAGCAGCACAGGCTGGGCGAACACTGAAGCTTTCTTT. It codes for CASSTGWANTEAFF.